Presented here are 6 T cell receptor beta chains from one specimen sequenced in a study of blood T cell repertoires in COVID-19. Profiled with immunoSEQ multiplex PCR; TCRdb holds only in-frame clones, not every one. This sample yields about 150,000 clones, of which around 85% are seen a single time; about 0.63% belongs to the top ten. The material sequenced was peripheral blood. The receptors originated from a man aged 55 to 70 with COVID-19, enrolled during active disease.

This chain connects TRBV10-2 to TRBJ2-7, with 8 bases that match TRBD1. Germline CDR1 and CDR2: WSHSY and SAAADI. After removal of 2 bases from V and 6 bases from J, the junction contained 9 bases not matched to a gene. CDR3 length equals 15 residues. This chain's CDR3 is CASSEGGTGRSEQYF. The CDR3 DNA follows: TGCGCCAGCAGTGAGGGGGGGACAGGTCGTTCCGAGCAGTACTTC.

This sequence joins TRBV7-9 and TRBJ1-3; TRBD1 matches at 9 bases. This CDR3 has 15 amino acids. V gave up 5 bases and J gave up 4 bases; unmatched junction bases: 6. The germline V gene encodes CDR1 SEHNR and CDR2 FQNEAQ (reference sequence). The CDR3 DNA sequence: TGTGCCAGCAGCCTGACAGGGGGGAGAGGAAACACCATATATTTT. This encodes CASSLTGGRGNTIYF.

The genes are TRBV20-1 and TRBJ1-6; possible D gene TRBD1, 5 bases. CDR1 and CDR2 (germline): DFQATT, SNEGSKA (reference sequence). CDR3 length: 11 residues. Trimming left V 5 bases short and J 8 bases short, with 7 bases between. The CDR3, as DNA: TGCAGTGCTCAAGGGGATTCACCCCTCCACTTT. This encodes CSAQGDSPLHF.

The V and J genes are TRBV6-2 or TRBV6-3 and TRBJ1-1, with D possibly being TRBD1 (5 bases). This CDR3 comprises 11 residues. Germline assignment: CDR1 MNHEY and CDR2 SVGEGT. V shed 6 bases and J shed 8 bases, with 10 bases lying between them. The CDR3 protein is CASSHGGEAFF. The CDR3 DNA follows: TGTGCCAGCAGCCACGGGGGGGAAGCTTTCTTT.

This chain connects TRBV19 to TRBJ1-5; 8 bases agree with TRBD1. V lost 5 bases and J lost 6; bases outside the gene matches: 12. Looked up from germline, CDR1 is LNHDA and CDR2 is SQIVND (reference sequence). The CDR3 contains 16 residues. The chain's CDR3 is CASSAWTGNYGQPQHF. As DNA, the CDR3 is TGTGCCAGTAGTGCCTGGACAGGGAATTACGGTCAGCCCCAGCATTTT.

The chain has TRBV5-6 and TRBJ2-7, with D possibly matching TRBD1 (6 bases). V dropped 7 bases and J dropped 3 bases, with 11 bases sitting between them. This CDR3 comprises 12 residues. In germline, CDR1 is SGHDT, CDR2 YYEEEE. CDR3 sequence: CASRTVGYEQYF. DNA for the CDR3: TGTGCCAGCCGGACAGTAGGCTACGAGCAGTACTTC.